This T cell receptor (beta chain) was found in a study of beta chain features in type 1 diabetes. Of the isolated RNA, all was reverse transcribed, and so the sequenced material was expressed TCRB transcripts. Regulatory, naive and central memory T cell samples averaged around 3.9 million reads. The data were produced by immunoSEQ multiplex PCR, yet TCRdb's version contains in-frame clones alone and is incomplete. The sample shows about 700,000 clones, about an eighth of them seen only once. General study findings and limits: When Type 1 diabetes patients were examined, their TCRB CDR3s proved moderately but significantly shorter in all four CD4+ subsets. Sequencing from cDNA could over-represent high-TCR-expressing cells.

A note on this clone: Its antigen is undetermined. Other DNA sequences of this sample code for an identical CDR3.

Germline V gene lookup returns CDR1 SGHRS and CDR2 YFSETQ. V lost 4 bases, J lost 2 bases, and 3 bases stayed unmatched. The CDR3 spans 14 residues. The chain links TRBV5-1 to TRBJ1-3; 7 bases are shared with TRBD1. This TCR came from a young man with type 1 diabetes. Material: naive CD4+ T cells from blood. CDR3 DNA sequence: TGCGCCAGCAGCCCCGGGACAGCTGGAAACACCATATATTTT. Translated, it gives CASSPGTAGNTIYF.